These 12 T cell receptor beta chains originate from one sample sequenced in a study of T cell responses to AZD1222 COVID-19 vaccine. Here immunoSEQ multiplex PCR was the method, and the copy in TCRdb shows in-frame clones only, minus some. The sample records some 130,000 clones, about 92% being singletons. The material sequenced was peripheral blood, taken on day 0 of AZD1222 vaccination. These receptors all come from an adult in good health.

The chain uses TRBV7-7 and TRBJ2-1; the match to TRBD2 covers 12 bases. There are 15 residues in the CDR3. J lost 4 bases, V lost 5 bases, and 3 bases had no gene match. Germline V gene lookup returns CDR1 SSHAT and CDR2 FNYEAQ (reference sequence). CDR3 nucleotides: TGTGCCAGCAGCCCCCTAGCGGGAGGGTACAATGAGCAGTTCTTC. This codes for CASSPLAGGYNEQFF.

V is TRBV7-6 and J is TRBJ2-4; 8 nucleotides agree with TRBD1. The length of the CDR3 is 17 residues. CDR1 and CDR2 (germline): SGHVS, FNYEAQ. V lost 5 bases, J lost 5 bases, and 14 bases stayed unmatched. CDR3 DNA sequence: TGTGCCAGCAGCCCAAGATACCGAGGACAGGGTGAAAACATTCAGTACTTC. Translation: CASSPRYRGQGENIQYF.

This chain links TRBV19 with TRBJ2-3, with 10 bases that match TRBD1. Per germline, CDR1 LNHDA and CDR2 SQIVND (reference sequence). V lost 6 bases to trimming and J lost 8 bases; unmatched junction nucleotides: 11. The CDR3 has 15 amino acids. The CDR3 loop is CASSPTGGGQGTQYF. Here the CDR3 DNA reads TGTGCCAGTAGCCCGACAGGGGGCGGTCAAGGTACGCAGTATTTT.

The chain links TRBV5-8 to TRBJ1-3, with D perhaps matching TRBD1 (5 bases). V gave up 4 bases and J gave up 2 bases, with 10 bases separating them. Germline loops: CDR1 SGHTS, CDR2 YDEGEE. The CDR3 extends over 14 amino acids. CDR3 in amino acids: CASSPGDPGNTIYF. As DNA, the CDR3 is TGTGCCAGCAGCCCGGGGGACCCTGGAAACACCATATATTTT. The variable domain in full, with the rest retrieved from reference TRBV5-8 and TRBJ1-3, is EAGVTQSPTHLIKTRGQQATLRCSPISGHTSVYWYQQALGLGLQFLLWYDEGEERNRGNFPPRFSGRQFPNYSSELNVNALELEDSALYLCASSPGDPGNTIYFGEGSWLTVV.

This chain links TRBV6-2 or TRBV6-3 with TRBJ1-5; no reliable D call. The CDR3 is 14 amino acids. Per germline, CDR1 MNHEY and CDR2 SVGEGT. Trimming cost V 6 bases and J 2 bases, with 11 bases left between them. The CDR3 here is CASSSPNRNQPQHF. CDR3 nucleotides: TGTGCCAGCAGCAGTCCGAATCGCAATCAGCCCCAGCATTTT.

The J gene is TRBJ2-7, the V gene TRBV7-6; D gene uncertain. Deletions cut 1 base from V and 3 bases from J, with 10 bases between. The CDR3 sequence is 14 residues long. Germline assignment: CDR1 SGHVS and CDR2 FNYEAQ. CDR3 loop: CASSLVSAGYEQYF. The CDR3 coding sequence is TGTGCCAGCAGCTTAGTAAGCGCTGGCTACGAGCAGTACTTC.

The J gene is TRBJ1-2, the V gene TRBV2; 9 nucleotides line up with TRBD1. There are 15 residues in the CDR3. V lost 6 bases and J lost 7; bases outside the gene matches: 12. Germline CDR1 is SNHLY and CDR2 is FYNNEI. The CDR3 nucleotides read TGTGCCAGCAGCGAGTCTCCCGGGACAGGGTTTGGCTACACCTTC. This codes for CASSESPGTGFGYTF.

The chain joins TRBV7-2 to TRBJ2-5; D not resolved. This CDR3 contains 15 residues. The V gene's germline CDR1 is SGHTA and CDR2 FQGNSA. V was pared by 1 base and J by 1 base, with 10 bases between. CDR3 sequence: CASSLEIRSQETQYF. In nucleotides, the CDR3 is TGTGCCAGCAGCTTAGAGATACGCAGCCAAGAGACCCAGTACTTC.

V is TRBV7-3 and J is TRBJ2-1; 10 bases fit TRBD1. There are 15 residues in the CDR3. Germline V CDR1 and CDR2: SGHTA, FQGTGA. Trimming at V came to 0 bases and at J to 7 bases, leaving 3 bases not matched to a gene. The CDR3 nucleotides read TGTGCCAGCAGCTTAACTGGACAGGGGGGTAATGAGCAGTTCTTC. This gives the protein CASSLTGQGGNEQFF.

This chain uses TRBV7-9 with TRBJ1-5; D unresolved. The V gene lost 1 base and the J gene lost 6 bases, with 1 base spanning the gap. From germline, CDR1 is SEHNR and CDR2 FQNEAQ (reference sequence). CDR3 length equals 11 residues. For the CDR3, the DNA is TGTGCCAGCAGCTTAGGTCAGCCCCAGCATTTT. Protein product: CASSLGQPQHF. The full variable domain, completed using reference TRBV7-9 and TRBJ1-5, is DTGVSQNPRHKITKRGQNVTFRCDPISEHNRLYWYRQTLGQGPEFLTYFQNEAQLEKSRLLSDRFSAERPKGSFSTLEIQRTEQGDSAMYLCASSLGQPQHFGDGTRLSIL.

A single count supports this clone. CDR3 region: CASSAATGLGEQYF. As DNA, the CDR3 is TGTGCCAGCAGTGCCGCGACAGGACTGGGGGAGCAGTACTTC. The rearrangement joins TRBV2 to TRBJ2-7; D perhaps matches TRBD1 (6 bases). CDR1 is SNHLY and CDR2 is FYNNEI in the germline V gene. Trimming cost V 4 bases and J 7 bases, with 17 bases left between them. This CDR3 has 14 residues.

The chain joins TRBV5-6 to TRBJ2-3, with 13 bases that match TRBD2. Unmatched junction bases numbered 2, after V lost 4 bases and J lost 3 bases. Germline CDR1 is SGHDT and CDR2 is YYEEEE. This CDR3 comprises 15 residues. The CDR3 loop is CASSLTSGRTDTQYF. CDR3 DNA: TGTGCCAGCAGCCTGACTAGCGGGAGGACAGATACGCAGTATTTT.